This entry features one TCR beta chain sequence. Its antigen remains unknown. 60 Vbeta and 13 Jbeta primers were used in PCR. The data were produced by immunoSEQ multiplex PCR, yet TCRdb's version contains in-frame clones alone and is incomplete. The table lists more than 200,000 clones, 70% of them singletons. Trimming stripped 1 base from V and 1 base from J, with 9 bases between. The CDR3 spans 15 residues. Germline CDR1 reads SGHVS; CDR2 reads FQNEAQ. The data originate from a study of cytomegalovirus exposure and HLA in healthy donors. Study-level findings and limits: No immune exposure information besides CMV serostatus was available. Presence/absence analyses assumed roughly uniform sequencing depth across donors, which may not hold. In a later analysis, an Asian-associated ancestry cluster reportedly showed fewer N-insertions than the approximately 610-donor mean.

This chain connects TRBV7-8 to TRBJ2-3; maybe TRBD1 (6 bases). Specimen: PBMCs. The clonotype originates from a middle-aged man in good health and CMV-seropositive. The CDR3 region is CASSLDRQGTDTQYF. DNA of the CDR3: TGTGCCAGCAGCTTAGATAGACAGGGCACAGATACGCAGTATTTT.